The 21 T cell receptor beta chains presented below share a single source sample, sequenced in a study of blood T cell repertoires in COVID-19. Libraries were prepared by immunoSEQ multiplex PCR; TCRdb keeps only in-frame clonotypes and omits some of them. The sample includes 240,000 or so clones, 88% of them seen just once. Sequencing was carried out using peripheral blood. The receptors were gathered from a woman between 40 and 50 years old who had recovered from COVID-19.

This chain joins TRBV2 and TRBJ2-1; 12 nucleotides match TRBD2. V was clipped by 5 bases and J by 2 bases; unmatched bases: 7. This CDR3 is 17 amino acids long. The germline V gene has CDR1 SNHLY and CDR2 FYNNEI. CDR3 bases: TGTGCCAGCAGTCGACGGACTAGCGGGATCCCCTACAATGAGCAGTTCTTC. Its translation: CASSRRTSGIPYNEQFF.

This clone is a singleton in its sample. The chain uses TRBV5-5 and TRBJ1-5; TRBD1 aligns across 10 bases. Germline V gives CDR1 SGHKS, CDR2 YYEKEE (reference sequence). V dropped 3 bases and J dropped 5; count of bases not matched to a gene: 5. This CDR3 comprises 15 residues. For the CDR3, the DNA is TGTGCCAGCAGCTCTTGGACAGGGGGTCATCAGCCCCAGCATTTT. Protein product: CASSSWTGGHQPQHF.

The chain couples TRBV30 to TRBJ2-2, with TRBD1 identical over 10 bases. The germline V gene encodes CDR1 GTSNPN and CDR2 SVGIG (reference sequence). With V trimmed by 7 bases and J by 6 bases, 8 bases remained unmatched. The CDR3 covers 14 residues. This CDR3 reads CAYQPGTGAGELFF. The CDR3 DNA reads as TGTGCCTACCAACCCGGGACAGGGGCCGGGGAGCTGTTTTTT.

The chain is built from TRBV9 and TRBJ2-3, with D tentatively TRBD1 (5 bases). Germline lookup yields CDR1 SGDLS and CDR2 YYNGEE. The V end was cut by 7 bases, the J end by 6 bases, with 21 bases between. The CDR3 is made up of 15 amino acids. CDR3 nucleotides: TGTGCCAGCGCGAGTTCCCCCCAGGGATCGGATACGCAGTATTTT. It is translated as CASASSPQGSDTQYF.

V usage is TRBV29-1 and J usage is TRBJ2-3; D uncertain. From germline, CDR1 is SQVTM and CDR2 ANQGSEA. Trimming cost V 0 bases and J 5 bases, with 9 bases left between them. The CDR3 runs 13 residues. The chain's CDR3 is CSVEDPHKDTQYF. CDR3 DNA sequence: TGCAGCGTTGAAGACCCCCACAAAGATACGCAGTATTTT.

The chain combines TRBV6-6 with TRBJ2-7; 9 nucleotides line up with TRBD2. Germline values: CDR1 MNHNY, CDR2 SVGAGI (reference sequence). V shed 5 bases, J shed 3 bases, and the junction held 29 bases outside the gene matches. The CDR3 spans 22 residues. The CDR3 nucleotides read TGTGCCAGCAGTCCCCAAAGCACGGGGCGGGAGGGCCTCAGCCGGTGGGTCTACGAGCAGTACTTC. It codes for CASSPQSTGREGLSRWVYEQYF.

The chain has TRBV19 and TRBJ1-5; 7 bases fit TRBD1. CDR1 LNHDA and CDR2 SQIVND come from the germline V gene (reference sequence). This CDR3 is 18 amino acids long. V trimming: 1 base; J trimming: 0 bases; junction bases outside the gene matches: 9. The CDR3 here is CASSIGGTDYYSNQPQHF. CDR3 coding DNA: TGTGCCAGTAGTATAGGGGGGACAGATTACTATAGCAATCAGCCCCAGCATTTT.

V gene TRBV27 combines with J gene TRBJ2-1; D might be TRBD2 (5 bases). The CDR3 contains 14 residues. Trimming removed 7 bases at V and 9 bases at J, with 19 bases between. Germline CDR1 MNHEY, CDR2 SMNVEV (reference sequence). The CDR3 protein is CASTQLGRGFEQFF. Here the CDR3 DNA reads TGTGCCAGCACCCAACTAGGGCGCGGTTTTGAGCAGTTCTTC.

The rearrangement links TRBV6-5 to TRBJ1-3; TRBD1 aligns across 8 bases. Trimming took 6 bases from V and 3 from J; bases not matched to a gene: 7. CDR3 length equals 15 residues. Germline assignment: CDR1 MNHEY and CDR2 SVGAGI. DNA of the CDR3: TGTGCCAGCAGACCCCAGGGGGCGAGTGGAAACACCATATATTTT. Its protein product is CASRPQGASGNTIYF.

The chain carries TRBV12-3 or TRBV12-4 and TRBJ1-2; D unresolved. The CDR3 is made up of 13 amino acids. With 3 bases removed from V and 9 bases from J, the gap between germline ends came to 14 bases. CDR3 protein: CASSLKARERYTF. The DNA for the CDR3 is TGTGCCAGCAGTTTGAAGGCCCGGGAGCGCTACACCTTC.

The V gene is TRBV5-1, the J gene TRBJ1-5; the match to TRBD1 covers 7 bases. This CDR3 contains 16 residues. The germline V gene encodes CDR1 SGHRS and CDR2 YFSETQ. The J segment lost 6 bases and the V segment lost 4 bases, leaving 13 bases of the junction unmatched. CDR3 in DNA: TGCGCCAGCAGCCCGGGGGCAGGGGGTTCAGGTCAGCCCCAGCATTTT. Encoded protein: CASSPGAGGSGQPQHF.

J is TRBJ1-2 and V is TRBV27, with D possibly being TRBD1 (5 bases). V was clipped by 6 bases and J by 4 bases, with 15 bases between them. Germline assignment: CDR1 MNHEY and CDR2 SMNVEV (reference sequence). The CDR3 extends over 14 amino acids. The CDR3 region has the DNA TGTGCCAGCAGGGGGGGGTGGGGACTCTATGGCTACACCTTC. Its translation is CASRGGWGLYGYTF.

In DNA, the CDR3 is TGTGCCAGCAGTGAAGCATACACGAATCAGCCCCAGCATTTT. Residues: CASSEAYTNQPQHF. The chain has TRBV2 and TRBJ1-5, with D uncertain. Per the germline V gene, CDR1 is SNHLY and CDR2 is FYNNEI. V gave up 0 bases and J gave up 4 bases, with 7 bases separating them. This CDR3 comprises 14 residues.

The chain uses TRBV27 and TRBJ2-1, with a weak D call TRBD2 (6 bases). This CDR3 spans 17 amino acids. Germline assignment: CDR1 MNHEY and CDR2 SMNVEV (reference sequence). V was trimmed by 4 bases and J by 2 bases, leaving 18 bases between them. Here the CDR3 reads CASSYFSGRGAYNEQFF. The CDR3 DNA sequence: TGTGCCAGCAGTTACTTTAGTGGGCGGGGAGCCTACAATGAGCAGTTCTTC.

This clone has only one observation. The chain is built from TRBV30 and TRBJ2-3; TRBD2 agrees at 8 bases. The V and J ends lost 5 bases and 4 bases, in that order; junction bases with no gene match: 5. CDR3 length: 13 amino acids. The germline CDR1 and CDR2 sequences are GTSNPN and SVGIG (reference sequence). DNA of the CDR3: TGTGCCTGGGGGACCGGGGGGGCAGATACGCAGTATTTT. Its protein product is CAWGTGGADTQYF.

The CDR3 sequence: CASSYGGGGETQYF. CDR3 DNA sequence: TGTGCCAGCAGTTATGGAGGGGGCGGGGAGACCCAGTACTTC. The rearrangement joins TRBV6-5 to TRBJ2-5, with D possibly being TRBD1 (7 bases). Trimming took off 3 bases at V and 5 bases at J, with 13 bases between the two ends. The CDR3 has 14 residues. Per the germline V gene, CDR1 is MNHEY and CDR2 is SVGAGI.

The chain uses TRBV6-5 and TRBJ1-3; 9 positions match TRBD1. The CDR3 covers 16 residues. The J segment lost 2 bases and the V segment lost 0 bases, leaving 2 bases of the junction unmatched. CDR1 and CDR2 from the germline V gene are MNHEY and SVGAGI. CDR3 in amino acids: CASSYSTGGTGNTIYF. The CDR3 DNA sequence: TGTGCCAGCAGTTACTCGACAGGGGGGACTGGAAACACCATATATTTT.

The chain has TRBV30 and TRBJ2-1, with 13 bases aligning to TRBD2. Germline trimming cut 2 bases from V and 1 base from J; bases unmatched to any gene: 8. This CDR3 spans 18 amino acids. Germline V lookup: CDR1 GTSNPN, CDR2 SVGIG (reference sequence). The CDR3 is CAWSPGLAGVGSYNEQFF. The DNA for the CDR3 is TGTGCCTGGAGTCCTGGACTAGCGGGAGTCGGGTCCTACAATGAGCAGTTCTTC.

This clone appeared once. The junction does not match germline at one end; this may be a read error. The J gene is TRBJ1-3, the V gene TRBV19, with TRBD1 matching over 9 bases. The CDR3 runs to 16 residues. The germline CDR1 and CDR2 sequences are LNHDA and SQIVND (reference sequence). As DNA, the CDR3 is TGTGCCAGTAGTATGGTCCCGGGACAGGGTGGATACACCATATATTTT. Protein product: CASSMVPGQGGYTIYF.

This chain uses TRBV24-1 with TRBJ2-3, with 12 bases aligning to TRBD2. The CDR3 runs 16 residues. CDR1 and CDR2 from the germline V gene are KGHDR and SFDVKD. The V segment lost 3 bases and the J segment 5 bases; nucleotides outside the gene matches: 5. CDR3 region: CATSDPSGRVVDTQYF. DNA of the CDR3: TGTGCCACCAGTGATCCTAGCGGGAGGGTTGTAGATACGCAGTATTTT.

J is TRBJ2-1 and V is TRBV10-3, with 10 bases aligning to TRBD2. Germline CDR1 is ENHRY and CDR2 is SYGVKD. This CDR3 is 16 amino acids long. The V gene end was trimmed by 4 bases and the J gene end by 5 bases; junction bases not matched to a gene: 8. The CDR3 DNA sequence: TGTGCCATCAGTGGAGCGGGAGGGCCTCTCCACAATGAGCAGTTCTTC. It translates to CAISGAGGPLHNEQFF.